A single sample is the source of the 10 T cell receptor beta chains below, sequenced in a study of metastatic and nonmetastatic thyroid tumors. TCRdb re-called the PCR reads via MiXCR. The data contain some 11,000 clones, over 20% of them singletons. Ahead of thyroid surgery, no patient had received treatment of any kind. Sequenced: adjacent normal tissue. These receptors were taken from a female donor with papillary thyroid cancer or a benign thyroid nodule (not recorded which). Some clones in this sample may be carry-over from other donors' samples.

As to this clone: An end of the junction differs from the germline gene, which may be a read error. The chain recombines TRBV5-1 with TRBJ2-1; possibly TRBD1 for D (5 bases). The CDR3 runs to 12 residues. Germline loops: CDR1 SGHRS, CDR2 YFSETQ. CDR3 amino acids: CASSGWTNEQFF. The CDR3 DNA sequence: TGCGCCAGCAGCGGATGGACAAATGAGCAGTTCTTT.

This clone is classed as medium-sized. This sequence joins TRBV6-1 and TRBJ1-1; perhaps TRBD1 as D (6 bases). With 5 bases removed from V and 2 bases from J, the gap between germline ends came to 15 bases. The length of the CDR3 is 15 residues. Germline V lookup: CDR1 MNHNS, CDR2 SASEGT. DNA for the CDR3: TGTGCCAGCAGTCCCTCAAGGACAGTAAACACTGAAGCTTTCTTT. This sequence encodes CASSPSRTVNTEAFF.

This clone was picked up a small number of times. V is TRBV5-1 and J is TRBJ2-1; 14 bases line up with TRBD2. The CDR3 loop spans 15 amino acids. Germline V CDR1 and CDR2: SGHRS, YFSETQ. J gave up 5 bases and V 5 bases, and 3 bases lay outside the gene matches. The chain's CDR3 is CASSRLAGGNNEQFF. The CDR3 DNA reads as TGCGCCAGCAGTCGACTAGCGGGAGGGAACAATGAGCAGTTCTTC.

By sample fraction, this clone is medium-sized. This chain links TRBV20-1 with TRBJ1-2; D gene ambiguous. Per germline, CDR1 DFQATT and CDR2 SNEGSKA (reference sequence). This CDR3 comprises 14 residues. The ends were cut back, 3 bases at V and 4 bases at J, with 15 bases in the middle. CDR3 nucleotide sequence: TGCAGTGCTAGGCTGGCTAGACGTTCCTATGGCTACACCTTC. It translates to CSARLARRSYGYTF.

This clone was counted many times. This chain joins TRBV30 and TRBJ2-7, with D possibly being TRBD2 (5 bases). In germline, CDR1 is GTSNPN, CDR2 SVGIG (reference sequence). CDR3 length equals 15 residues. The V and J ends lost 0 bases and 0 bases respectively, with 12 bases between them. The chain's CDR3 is CAWSVGIGVSYEQYF. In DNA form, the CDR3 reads TGTGCCTGGAGTGTAGGGATCGGGGTCTCCTACGAGCAGTACTTC.

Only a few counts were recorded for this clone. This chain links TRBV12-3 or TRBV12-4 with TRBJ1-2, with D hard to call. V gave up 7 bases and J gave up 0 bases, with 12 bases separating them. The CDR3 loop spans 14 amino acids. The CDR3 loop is CASIFQRSNYGYTF. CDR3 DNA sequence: TGTGCCAGCATTTTCCAGCGTTCTAACTATGGCTACACCTTC.

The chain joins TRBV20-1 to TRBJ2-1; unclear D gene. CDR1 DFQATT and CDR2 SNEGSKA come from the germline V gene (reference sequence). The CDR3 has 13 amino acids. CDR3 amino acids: CSSKWASPTEQFF. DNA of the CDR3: TGCAGCTCTAAATGGGCAAGTCCGACTGAGCAGTTCTTC.

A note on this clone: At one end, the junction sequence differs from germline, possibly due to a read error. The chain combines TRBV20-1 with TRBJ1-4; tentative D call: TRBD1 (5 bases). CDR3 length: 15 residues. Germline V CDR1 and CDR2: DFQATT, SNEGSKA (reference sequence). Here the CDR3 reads CSSRGPTGEVGKLFF. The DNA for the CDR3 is TGCAGTTCTAGAGGCCCTACAGGTGAGGTAGGAAAACTGTTTTTT.

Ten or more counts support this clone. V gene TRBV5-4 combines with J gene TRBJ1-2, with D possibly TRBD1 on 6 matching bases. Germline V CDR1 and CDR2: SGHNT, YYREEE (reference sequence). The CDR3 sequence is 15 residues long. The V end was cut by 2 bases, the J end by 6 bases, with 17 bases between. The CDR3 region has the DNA TGTGCCAGCAGCTTTATGGGGGGCGCCCGTGATGGCTACACCTTC. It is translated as CASSFMGGARDGYTF.

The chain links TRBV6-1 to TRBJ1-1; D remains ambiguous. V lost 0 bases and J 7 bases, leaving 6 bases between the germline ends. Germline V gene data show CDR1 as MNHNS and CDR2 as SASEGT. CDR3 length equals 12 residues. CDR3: CASSEALCEAFF. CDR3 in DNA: TGTGCCAGCAGTGAAGCGCTTTGTGAAGCTTTCTTT.